The present entry profiles one T cell receptor beta chain with its context. This sample is drawn from a study of Ad26.COV2.S vaccination and SARS-CoV-2 variants. The length of the CDR3 is 15 residues. Germline lookup yields CDR1 LNHDA and CDR2 SQIVND (reference sequence). After removal of 7 bases from V and 9 bases from J, the junction contained 13 bases not matched to a gene. Treatment noted: some 20 received Ad26.COV2.S at low or high dose, single or two shots; about 5 received placebo; per-sample allocation not given. The investigators took samples on day 63 after the first vaccine or placebo injection. Repertoires were generated with immunoSEQ multiplex PCR, while TCRdb's copy carries only in-frame clones and drops some. The sample consists of more than 350,000 clones, 90% of them appearing once.

The V call is TRBV19, the J call TRBJ2-1; 9 bases are a match to TRBD2. Specimen: peripheral blood, collected in a trial of Ad26.COV2.S vaccine versus placebo. The origin of this receptor is a person aged 18-60 years who received the Ad26.COV2.S COVID-19 vaccine or a placebo. The CDR3 DNA sequence: TGTGCCAGTACCGTAGCGGGAGCGCGATCTGGTGAGCAGTTCTTC. Translating it yields CASTVAGARSGEQFF.